The 24 T cell receptor beta chains reported below all come from one sample, sequenced in a study of blood T cell repertoires in COVID-19. The table came from immunoSEQ multiplex PCR; TCRdb's copy has only in-frame clones and leaves some out. Of 30,000 to 40,000 clones detected, around 74% appear once; the ten largest clones hold approximately 23%. Sequenced input: peripheral blood. The receptor set was obtained from a man between 70 and 80 years old with acute or convalescent COVID-19.

The rearrangement joins TRBV6-5 to TRBJ1-5, with D hard to call. Germline V lookup: CDR1 MNHEY, CDR2 SVGAGI. V was clipped by 0 bases and J by 7 bases, with 10 bases between them. The CDR3 is made up of 14 amino acids. In DNA form, the CDR3 reads TGTGCCAGCAGTTACTCGCGGGGAATCCAGCCCCAGCATTTT. Its translation: CASSYSRGIQPQHF.

The chain employs TRBV6-5 and TRBJ1-1; 7 bases line up with TRBD1. Germline lookup yields CDR1 MNHEY and CDR2 SVGAGI. This CDR3 is built from 14 residues. J gave up 1 base and V 5 bases, and 4 bases lay outside the gene matches. The CDR3 region has the DNA TGTGCCAGCAGTAACGACAGGGCGAACACTGAAGCTTTCTTT. Protein: CASSNDRANTEAFF.

The V and J genes are TRBV18 and TRBJ2-1; a possible D gene is TRBD1 (5 bases). Between the trimmed V and J ends, which lost 4 bases and 1 base, there was a span of 11 bases. The CDR3 has 15 amino acids. The germline V gene has CDR1 KGHSH and CDR2 LQKENI. The CDR3 sequence is CASSLQVPSYNEQFF. CDR3 nucleotides: TGTGCCAGCTCACTACAGGTTCCTTCCTACAATGAGCAGTTCTTC.

The table lists this clone with a count of one. The chain combines TRBV19 with TRBJ1-3; D not certain. V lost 6 bases to trimming and J lost 1 base, with 16 bases between them. This CDR3 spans 16 amino acids. Germline loops: CDR1 LNHDA, CDR2 SQIVND (reference sequence). The CDR3 spells CASRLYVSGSGNTIYF. DNA of the CDR3: TGTGCCAGTAGGTTGTACGTCTCGGGGTCTGGAAACACCATATATTTT.

The V and J genes are TRBV7-3 and TRBJ2-2; 11 nucleotides align to TRBD2. The CDR3 length is 18 residues. From germline, CDR1 is SGHTA and CDR2 FQGTGA. V lost 5 bases to trimming and J lost 3 bases; unmatched junction nucleotides: 11. The CDR3 coding sequence is TGTGCCAGCAGCCGAATGATACAGGGACTAGCGGACACCGGGGAGCTGTTTTTT. It yields the protein CASSRMIQGLADTGELFF. The variable domain in full, completed from reference TRBV7-3 and TRBJ2-2, reads GAGVSQTPSNKVTEKGKYVELRCDPISGHTALYWYRQSLGQGPEFLIYFQGTGAADDSGLPNDRFFAVRPEGSVSTLKIQRTERGDSAVYLCASSRMIQGLADTGELFFGEGSRLTVL.

The chain carries TRBV9 and TRBJ2-1; no clear D. V was trimmed by 0 bases and J by 6 bases, leaving 13 bases between them. The CDR3 totals 15 residues. Germline-derived CDR1 and CDR2 are SGDLS and YYNGEE. This CDR3 is CASSVGAKPINEQFF. CDR3 sequence (DNA): TGTGCCAGCAGCGTAGGGGCGAAACCCATCAATGAGCAGTTCTTC.

This chain joins TRBV5-1 and TRBJ2-7; 8 nucleotides line up with TRBD2. The V gene's germline CDR1 is SGHRS and CDR2 YFSETQ. After removal of 4 bases from V and 5 bases from J, the junction contained 8 bases not matched to a gene. The CDR3 covers 14 residues. CDR3 sequence: CASSPAAGGHEQYF. The CDR3 nucleotides are TGCGCCAGCAGCCCGGCCGCGGGAGGCCACGAGCAGTACTTC.

This clone was seen a single time. The chain has TRBV7-9 and TRBJ2-1, with TRBD1 identical over 10 bases. Germline CDR1 and CDR2: SEHNR and FQNEAQ (reference sequence). The CDR3 consists of 13 residues. The V gene end was trimmed by 6 bases and the J gene end by 7 bases; junction bases not matched to a gene: 3. The CDR3 DNA follows: TGTGCCAGCAGTCGGGACAGGGGAAATGAGCAGTTCTTC. It encodes CASSRDRGNEQFF.

The chain links TRBV27 to TRBJ2-1, with 8 nucleotides matching TRBD1. The germline V gene encodes CDR1 MNHEY and CDR2 SMNVEV (reference sequence). This CDR3 is built from 16 residues. The J segment lost 0 bases and the V segment lost 2 bases, leaving 3 bases of the junction unmatched. The CDR3 sequence is CASSLQGAYSYNEQFF. CDR3 sequence (DNA): TGTGCCAGCAGTTTACAGGGGGCCTACTCCTACAATGAGCAGTTCTTC.

This sequence joins TRBV28 and TRBJ1-1, with D maybe TRBD1 (5 bases). The CDR3 extends over 14 amino acids. V was cut by 1 base and J by 3 bases, with 9 bases left in between. From germline, CDR1 is MDHEN and CDR2 SYDVKM. CDR3 coding DNA: TGTGCCAGCAGTTTATCGCTAGGGGACACTGAAGCTTTCTTT. The encoded protein is CASSLSLGDTEAFF.

J is TRBJ2-7 and V is TRBV28, with D possibly being TRBD1 (6 bases). V lost 3 bases and J 6 bases, leaving 12 bases between the germline ends. The germline gives CDR1 MDHEN, CDR2 SYDVKM. This CDR3 spans 13 amino acids. In nucleotides, the CDR3 is TGTGCCAGCAGTTTGGGGGCCTCCCTCGAGCAGTACTTC. Its translation is CASSLGASLEQYF.

Only a few counts were recorded for this clone. The chain links TRBV29-1 to TRBJ2-3, with TRBD2 matching over 12 bases. After removal of 3 bases from V and 8 bases from J, the junction contained 9 bases not matched to a gene. CDR1 and CDR2 (germline): SQVTM, ANQGSEA. This CDR3 region has 15 residues. CDR3 sequence: CSVEGLAGGPGTQYF. The CDR3 DNA sequence: TGCAGCGTTGAGGGGCTAGCGGGAGGGCCGGGTACGCAGTATTTT.

The genes are TRBV25-1 and TRBJ2-1; 11 bases agree with TRBD2. The ends lost 9 bases at V and 9 bases at J; junction bases unmatched: 1. In germline, CDR1 is MGHDK, CDR2 SYGVNS. The CDR3 sequence is 11 residues long. The CDR3 DNA follows: TGTGCCAGTCTAGCGGGAGGTGAGCAGTTCTTC. It yields the protein CASLAGGEQFF.

The chain combines TRBV2 with TRBJ2-3, with 7 bases identical to TRBD2. The trim removed 7 bases at V and 0 bases at J, leaving 16 bases unmatched. CDR1 and CDR2 from the germline V gene are SNHLY and FYNNEI. There are 18 residues in the CDR3. This CDR3 reads CASIRAPLAGASTDTQYF. The CDR3 region has the DNA TGTGCCAGCATTCGGGCCCCCTTAGCGGGTGCCAGCACAGATACGCAGTATTTT.

A single count supports this clone. The V and J genes are TRBV14 and TRBJ2-2; 12 nucleotides agree with TRBD2. The CDR3 is 15 amino acids. The germline V gene encodes CDR1 SGHDN and CDR2 FVKESK. Losses at the gene ends were 5 bases for V and 6 bases for J; bases not matched to a gene: 4. CDR3 bases: TGTGCCAGCAGCTCCCGACTAGCGGGAGCCGGGGAGCTGTTTTTT. It encodes CASSSRLAGAGELFF.

This clone turned up a few times. The CDR3 DNA reads as TGTGCCACCAGTGATTTCCCCGGACAGGGGGGGAACTATGGCTACACCTTC. The encoded protein is CATSDFPGQGGNYGYTF. The J gene is TRBJ1-2, the V gene TRBV24-1; 10 positions match TRBD1. The CDR3 runs to 17 residues. CDR1 is KGHDR and CDR2 is SFDVKD in the germline V gene. The V segment lost 1 base and the J segment 2 bases; nucleotides outside the gene matches: 6.

In its sample, this clone was seen once. J is TRBJ1-2 and V is TRBV5-1; TRBD1 aligns across 9 bases. The V segment lost 4 bases and the J segment 3 bases; nucleotides outside the gene matches: 4. The CDR3 length is 14 residues. Germline CDR1 is SGHRS and CDR2 is YFSETQ. The CDR3 sequence: CASSPRTGDYGYTF. CDR3 DNA: TGCGCCAGCAGCCCCCGGACAGGGGACTATGGCTACACCTTC.

The chain couples TRBV4-1 to TRBJ1-5; 7 bases agree with TRBD1. Germline V gene lookup returns CDR1 MGHRA and CDR2 YSYEKL. This CDR3 has 14 residues. V lost 5 bases to trimming and J lost 7 bases; unmatched junction nucleotides: 8. The CDR3 DNA sequence: TGCGCCAGCAGCTCAGACAGGGTCGGACAGCCCCAGCATTTT. It encodes CASSSDRVGQPQHF.

The chain couples TRBV2 to TRBJ1-2; no firm D call. The CDR3 length is 15 residues. Germline-derived CDR1 and CDR2 are SNHLY and FYNNEI. V lost 0 bases and J 8 bases, leaving 16 bases between the germline ends. CDR3 DNA: TGTGCCAGCAGTGAAGCGCTCCCCCAGGTGGGCGGCTACACCTTC. Protein sequence: CASSEALPQVGGYTF.

V usage is TRBV7-6 and J usage is TRBJ1-1; 10 nucleotides match TRBD1. The CDR3 covers 15 residues. Germline V CDR1 and CDR2: SGHVS, FNYEAQ. V lost 3 bases, J lost 5 bases, and 6 bases stayed unmatched. In DNA, the CDR3 is TGTGCCAGCAGCTTGCAAGGGGACAGGGGTACTGAAGCTTTCTTT. Translation: CASSLQGDRGTEAFF.

The chain links TRBV27 to TRBJ1-4; D is ambiguous. V gave up 0 bases and J gave up 6 bases, with 14 bases separating them. The CDR3 has 16 amino acids. The germline CDR1 and CDR2 sequences are MNHEY and SMNVEV (reference sequence). The CDR3 is CASSLSSRSLYEKLFF. The CDR3 nucleotides are TGTGCCAGCAGTTTATCCTCGAGGAGCCTCTATGAAAAACTGTTTTTT.

This clone has just a few counts. The chain combines TRBV9 with TRBJ2-7; D is unclear. The germline V gene encodes CDR1 SGDLS and CDR2 YYNGEE. Trimming took off 4 bases at V and 0 bases at J, with 11 bases between the two ends. CDR3 length equals 14 residues. CDR3 sequence reads: CASSPAPGSYEQYF. For the CDR3, the DNA is TGTGCCAGCAGCCCAGCCCCAGGCTCCTACGAGCAGTACTTC.

This clone turned up a few times. CDR3 loop: CASSSGRGSEQFF. The CDR3 DNA follows: TGTGCCTCTTCTAGCGGGAGGGGTAGTGAGCAGTTCTTC. This sequence joins TRBV6-5 and TRBJ2-1; 12 bases map to TRBD2. CDR1 is MNHEY and CDR2 is SVGAGI in the germline V gene. The CDR3 contains 13 residues. Losses at the gene ends were 11 bases for V and 9 bases for J; bases not matched to a gene: 8.

CDR3 in amino acids: CASSIYLTGRTPLHF. The CDR3 DNA sequence: TGTGCCAGCAGTATTTACCTCACAGGGAGAACACCCCTCCACTTT. The chain employs TRBV28 and TRBJ1-6; possibly TRBD1 for D (6 bases). The germline V and J ends were trimmed by 5 bases and 11 bases, with 19 bases remaining between them. Per the germline V gene, CDR1 is MDHEN and CDR2 is SYDVKM. This CDR3 is built from 15 residues. Variable domain in full (rest from reference TRBV28 and TRBJ1-6): DVKVTQSSRYLVKRTGEKVFLECVQDMDHENMFWYRQDPGLGLRLIYFSYDVKMKEKGDIPEGYSVSREKKERFSLILESASTNQTSMYLCASSIYLTGRTPLHFGNGTRLTVT.